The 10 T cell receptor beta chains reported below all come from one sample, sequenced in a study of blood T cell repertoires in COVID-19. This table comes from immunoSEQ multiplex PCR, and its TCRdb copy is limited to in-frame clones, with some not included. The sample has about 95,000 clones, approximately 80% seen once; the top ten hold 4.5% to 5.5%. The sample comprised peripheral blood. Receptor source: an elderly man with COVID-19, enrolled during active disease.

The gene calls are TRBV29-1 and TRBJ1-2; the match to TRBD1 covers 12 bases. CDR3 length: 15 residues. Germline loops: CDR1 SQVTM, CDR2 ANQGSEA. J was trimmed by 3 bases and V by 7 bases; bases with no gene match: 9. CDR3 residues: CSARGTGGNYYGYTF. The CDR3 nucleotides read TGCAGCGCCCGAGGGACAGGGGGCAATTACTATGGCTACACCTTC.

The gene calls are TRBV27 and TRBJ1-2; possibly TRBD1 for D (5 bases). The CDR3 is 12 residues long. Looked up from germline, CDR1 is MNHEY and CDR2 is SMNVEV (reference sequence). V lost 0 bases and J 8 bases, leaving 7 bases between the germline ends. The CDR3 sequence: CASSLSGVGYTF. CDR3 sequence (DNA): TGTGCCAGCAGTTTATCAGGGGTCGGCTACACCTTC.

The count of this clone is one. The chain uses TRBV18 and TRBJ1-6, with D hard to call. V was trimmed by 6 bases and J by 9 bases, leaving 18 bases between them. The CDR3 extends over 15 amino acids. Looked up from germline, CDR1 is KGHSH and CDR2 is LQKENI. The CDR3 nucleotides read TGTGCCAGCTCCTCAACCACAGCTTTGGGTTCACCCCTCCACTTT. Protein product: CASSSTTALGSPLHF.

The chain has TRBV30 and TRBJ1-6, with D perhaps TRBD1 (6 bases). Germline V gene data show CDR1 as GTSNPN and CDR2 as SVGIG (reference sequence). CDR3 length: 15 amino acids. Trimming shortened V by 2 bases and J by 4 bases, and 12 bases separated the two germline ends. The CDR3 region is CAWSTGYDYNSPLHF. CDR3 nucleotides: TGTGCCTGGAGTACAGGGTATGATTATAATTCACCCCTCCACTTT.

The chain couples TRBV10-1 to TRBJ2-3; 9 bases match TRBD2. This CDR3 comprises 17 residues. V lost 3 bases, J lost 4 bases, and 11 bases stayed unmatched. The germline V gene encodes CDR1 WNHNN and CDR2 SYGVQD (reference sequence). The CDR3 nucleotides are TGCGCCAGCAGTGAAACCCCCGTAGCGGGAGTGTCAGATACGCAGTATTTT. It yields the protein CASSETPVAGVSDTQYF.

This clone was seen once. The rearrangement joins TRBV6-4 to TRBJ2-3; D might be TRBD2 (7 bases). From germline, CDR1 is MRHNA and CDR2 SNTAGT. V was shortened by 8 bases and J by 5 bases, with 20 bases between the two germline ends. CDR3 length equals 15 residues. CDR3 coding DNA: TGTGCCAGCCGCCAGGACGGGGGGCCAGGAGATACGCAGTATTTT. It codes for CASRQDGGPGDTQYF.

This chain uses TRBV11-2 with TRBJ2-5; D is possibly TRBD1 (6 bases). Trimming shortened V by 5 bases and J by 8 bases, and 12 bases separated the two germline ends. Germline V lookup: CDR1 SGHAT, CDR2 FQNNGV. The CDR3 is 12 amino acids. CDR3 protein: CASSPGHGTQYF. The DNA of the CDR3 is TGTGCCAGCAGCCCGGGACACGGCACCCAGTACTTC.

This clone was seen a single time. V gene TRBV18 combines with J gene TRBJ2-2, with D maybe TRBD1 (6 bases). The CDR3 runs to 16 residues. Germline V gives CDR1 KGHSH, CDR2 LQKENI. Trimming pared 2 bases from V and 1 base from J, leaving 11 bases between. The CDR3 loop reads CASSPFQGGNTGELFF. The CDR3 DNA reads TGTGCCAGCTCACCATTTCAAGGGGGGAACACCGGGGAGCTGTTTTTT.

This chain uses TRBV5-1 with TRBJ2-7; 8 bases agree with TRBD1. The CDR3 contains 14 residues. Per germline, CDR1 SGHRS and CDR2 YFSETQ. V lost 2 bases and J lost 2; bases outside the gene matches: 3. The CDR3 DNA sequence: TGCGCCAGCAGCTTCACAGGGGGTACCTACGAGCAGTACTTC. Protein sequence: CASSFTGGTYEQYF.

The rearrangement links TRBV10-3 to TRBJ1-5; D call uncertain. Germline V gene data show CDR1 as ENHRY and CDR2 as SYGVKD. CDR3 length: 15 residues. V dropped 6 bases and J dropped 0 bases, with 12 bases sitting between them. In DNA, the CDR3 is TGTGCCATCAGCTTGACATCAGATAGCAATCAGCCCCAGCATTTT. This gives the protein CAISLTSDSNQPQHF.